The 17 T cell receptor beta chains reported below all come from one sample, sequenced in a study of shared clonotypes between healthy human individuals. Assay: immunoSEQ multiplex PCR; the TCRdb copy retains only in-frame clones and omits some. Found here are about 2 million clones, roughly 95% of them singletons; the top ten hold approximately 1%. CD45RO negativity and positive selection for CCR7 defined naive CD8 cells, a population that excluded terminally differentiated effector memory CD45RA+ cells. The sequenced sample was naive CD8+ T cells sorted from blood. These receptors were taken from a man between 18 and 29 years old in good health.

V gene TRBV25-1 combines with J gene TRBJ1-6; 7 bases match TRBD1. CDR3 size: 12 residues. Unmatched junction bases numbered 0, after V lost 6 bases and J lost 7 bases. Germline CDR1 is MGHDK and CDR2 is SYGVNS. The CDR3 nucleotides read TGTGCCAGCAGGACAGGGAATTCACCCCTCCACTTT. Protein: CASRTGNSPLHF.

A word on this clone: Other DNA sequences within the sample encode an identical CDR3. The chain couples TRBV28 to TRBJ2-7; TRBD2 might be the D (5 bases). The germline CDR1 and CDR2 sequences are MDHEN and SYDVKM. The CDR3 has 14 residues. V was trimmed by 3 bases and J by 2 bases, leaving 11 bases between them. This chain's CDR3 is CASSFRGLTYEQYF. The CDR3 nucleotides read TGTGCCAGCAGTTTCCGAGGACTCACCTACGAGCAGTACTTC.

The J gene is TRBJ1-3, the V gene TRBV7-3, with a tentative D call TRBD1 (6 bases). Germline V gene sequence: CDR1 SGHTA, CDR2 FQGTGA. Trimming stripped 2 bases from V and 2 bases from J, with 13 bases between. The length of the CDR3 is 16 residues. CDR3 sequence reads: CASSLGGRQAGNTIYF. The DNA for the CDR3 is TGTGCCAGCAGCTTAGGGGGAAGACAGGCTGGAAACACCATATATTTT.

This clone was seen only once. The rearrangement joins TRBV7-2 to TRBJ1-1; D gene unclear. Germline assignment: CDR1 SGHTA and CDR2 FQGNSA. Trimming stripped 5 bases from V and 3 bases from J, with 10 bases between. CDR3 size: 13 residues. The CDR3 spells CASSPDFHTEAFF. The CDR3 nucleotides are TGTGCCAGCAGCCCGGACTTTCACACTGAAGCTTTCTTT.

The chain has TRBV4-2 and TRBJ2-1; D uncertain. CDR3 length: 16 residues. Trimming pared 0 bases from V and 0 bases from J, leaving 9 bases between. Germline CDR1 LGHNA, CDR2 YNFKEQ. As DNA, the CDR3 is TGTGCCAGCAGCCAAGAAGAGACCAGCTCCTACAATGAGCAGTTCTTC. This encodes CASSQEETSSYNEQFF.

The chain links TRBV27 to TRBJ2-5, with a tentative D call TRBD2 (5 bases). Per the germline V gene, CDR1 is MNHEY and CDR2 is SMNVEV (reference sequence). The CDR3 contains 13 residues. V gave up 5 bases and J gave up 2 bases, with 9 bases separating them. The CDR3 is CASSQWEQETQYF. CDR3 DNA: TGTGCCAGCAGTCAATGGGAGCAAGAGACCCAGTACTTC.

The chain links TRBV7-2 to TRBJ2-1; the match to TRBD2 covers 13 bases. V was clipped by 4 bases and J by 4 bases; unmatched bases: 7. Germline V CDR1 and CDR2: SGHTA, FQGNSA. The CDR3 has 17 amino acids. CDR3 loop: CASSYFGLAGVYNEQFF. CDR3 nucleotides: TGTGCCAGCAGCTACTTCGGACTAGCGGGAGTTTACAATGAGCAGTTCTTC. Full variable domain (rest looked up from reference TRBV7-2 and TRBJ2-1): GAGVSQSPSNKVTEKGKDVELRCDPISGHTALYWYRQSLGQGLEFLIYFQGNSAPDKSGLPSDRFSAERTGGSVSTLTIQRTQQEDSAVYLCASSYFGLAGVYNEQFFGPGTRLTVL.

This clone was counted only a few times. Here the CDR3 DNA reads TGTGCCAGCAGCTCCCCGGGTCACACTGAAGCTTTCTTT. This encodes CASSSPGHTEAFF. The gene calls are TRBV7-9 and TRBJ1-1, with D unclear. CDR3 length: 13 residues. The V gene lost 4 bases and the J gene lost 3 bases, with 9 bases spanning the gap. Germline-derived CDR1 and CDR2 are SEHNR and FQNEAQ (reference sequence).

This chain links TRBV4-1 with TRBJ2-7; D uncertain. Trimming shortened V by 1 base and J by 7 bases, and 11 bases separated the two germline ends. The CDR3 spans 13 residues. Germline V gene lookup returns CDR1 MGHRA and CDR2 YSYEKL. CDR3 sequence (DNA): TGCGCCAGCAGCCAAGTAGTCTTAAGGGAGCAGTACTTC. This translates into CASSQVVLREQYF.

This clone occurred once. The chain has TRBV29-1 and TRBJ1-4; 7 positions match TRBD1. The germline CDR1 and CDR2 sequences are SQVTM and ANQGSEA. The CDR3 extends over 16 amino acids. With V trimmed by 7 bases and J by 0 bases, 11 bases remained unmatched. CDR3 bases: TGCAGCGACCGGACAGGCCCCCCTGCAACTAATGAAAAACTGTTTTTT. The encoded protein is CSDRTGPPATNEKLFF.

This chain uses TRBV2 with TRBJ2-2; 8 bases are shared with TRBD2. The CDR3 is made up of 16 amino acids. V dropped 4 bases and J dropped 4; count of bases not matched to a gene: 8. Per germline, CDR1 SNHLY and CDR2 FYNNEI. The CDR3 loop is CASSGGIAGLTGELFF. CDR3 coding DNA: TGTGCCAGCAGTGGGGGGATAGCGGGACTCACCGGGGAGCTGTTTTTT.

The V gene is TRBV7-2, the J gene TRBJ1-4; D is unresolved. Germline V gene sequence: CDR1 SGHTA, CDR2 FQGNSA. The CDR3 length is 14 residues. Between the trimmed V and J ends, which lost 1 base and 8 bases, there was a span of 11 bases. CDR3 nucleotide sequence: TGTGCCAGCAGCTTAGTTTTAAATTCCGAAAAACTGTTTTTT. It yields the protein CASSLVLNSEKLFF.

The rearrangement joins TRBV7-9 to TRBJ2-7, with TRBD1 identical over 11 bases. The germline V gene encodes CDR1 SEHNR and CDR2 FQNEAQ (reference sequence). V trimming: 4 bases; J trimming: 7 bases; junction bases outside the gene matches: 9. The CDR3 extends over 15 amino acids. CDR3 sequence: CASSSTGTGGMEQYF. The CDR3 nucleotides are TGTGCCAGCAGCTCAACCGGGACAGGGGGGATGGAGCAGTACTTC.

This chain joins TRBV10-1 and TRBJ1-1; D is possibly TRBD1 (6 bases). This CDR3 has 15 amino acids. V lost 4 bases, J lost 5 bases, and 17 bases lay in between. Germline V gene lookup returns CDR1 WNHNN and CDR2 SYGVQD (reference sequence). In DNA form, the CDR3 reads TGCGCCAGCAGTGCGGTAGGGGGAAGGGGTACTGAAGCTTTCTTT. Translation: CASSAVGGRGTEAFF.

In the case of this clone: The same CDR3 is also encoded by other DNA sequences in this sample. The CDR3, as DNA: TGTGCCAGCAGCCTGACCGGGACAGGGGAGCAGTACTTC. It codes for CASSLTGTGEQYF. The J gene is TRBJ2-7, the V gene TRBV7-3; 9 positions agree with TRBD1. V shed 5 bases, J shed 7 bases, and the junction held 6 bases outside the gene matches. CDR3 length: 13 residues. Germline CDR1 and CDR2: SGHTA and FQGTGA.

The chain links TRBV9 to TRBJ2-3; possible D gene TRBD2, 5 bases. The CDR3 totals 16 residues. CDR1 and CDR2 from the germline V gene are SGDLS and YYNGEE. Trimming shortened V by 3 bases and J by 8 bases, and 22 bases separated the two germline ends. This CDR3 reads CASSGTGFLNFGTQYF. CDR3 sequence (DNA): TGTGCCAGCAGCGGAACGGGGTTTTTAAACTTTGGTACGCAGTATTTT. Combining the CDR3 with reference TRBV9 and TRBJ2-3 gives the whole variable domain DSGVTQTPKHLITATGQRVTLRCSPRSGDLSVYWYQQSLDQGLQFLIQYYNGEERAKGNILERFSAQQFPDLHSELNLSSLELGDSALYFCASSGTGFLNFGTQYFGPGTRLTVL.

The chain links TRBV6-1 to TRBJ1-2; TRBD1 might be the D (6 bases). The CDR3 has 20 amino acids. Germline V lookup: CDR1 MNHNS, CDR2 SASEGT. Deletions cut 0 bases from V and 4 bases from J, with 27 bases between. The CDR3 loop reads CASSEAGGVGDQRHGYGYTF. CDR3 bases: TGTGCCAGCAGTGAAGCGGGGGGCGTAGGGGACCAACGTCACGGCTATGGCTACACCTTC.